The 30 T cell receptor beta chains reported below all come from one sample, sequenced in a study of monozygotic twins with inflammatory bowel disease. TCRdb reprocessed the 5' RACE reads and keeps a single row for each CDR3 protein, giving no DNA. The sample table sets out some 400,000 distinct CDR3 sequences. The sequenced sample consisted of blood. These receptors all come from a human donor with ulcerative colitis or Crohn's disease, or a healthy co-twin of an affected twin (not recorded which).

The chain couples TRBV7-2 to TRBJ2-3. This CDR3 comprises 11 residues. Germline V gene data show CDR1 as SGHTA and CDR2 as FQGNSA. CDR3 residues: CASRMADTQYF.

CDR3 sequence reads: CSAFHGGVTDTQYF. The rearrangement uses TRBV20-1 and TRBJ2-3; with no DNA, the TCRdb D assignment of TRBD1 cannot be verified. Germline V CDR1 and CDR2: DFQATT, SNEGSKA (reference sequence). The CDR3 length is 14 residues.

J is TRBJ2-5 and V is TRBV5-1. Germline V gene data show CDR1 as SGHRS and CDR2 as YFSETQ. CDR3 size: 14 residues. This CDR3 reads CASSNTAPQETQYF.

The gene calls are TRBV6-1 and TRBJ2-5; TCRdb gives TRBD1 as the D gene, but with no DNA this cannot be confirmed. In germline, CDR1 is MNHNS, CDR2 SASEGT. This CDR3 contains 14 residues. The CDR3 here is CASTPGQFGETQYF.

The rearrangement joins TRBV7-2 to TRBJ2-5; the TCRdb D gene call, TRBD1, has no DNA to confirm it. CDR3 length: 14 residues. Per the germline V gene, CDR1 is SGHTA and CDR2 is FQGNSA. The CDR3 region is CASSLGGGSETQYF.

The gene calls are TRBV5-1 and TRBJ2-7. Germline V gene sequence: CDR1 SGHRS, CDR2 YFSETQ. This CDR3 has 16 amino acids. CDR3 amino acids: CASSSAIGYSSMGQYF. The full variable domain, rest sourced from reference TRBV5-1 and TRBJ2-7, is KAGVTQTPRYLIKTRGQQVTLSCSPISGHRSVSWYQQTPGQGLQFLFEYFSETQRNKGNFPGRFSGRQFSNSRSEMNVSTLELGDSALYLCASSSAIGYSSMGQYFGPGTRLTVT.

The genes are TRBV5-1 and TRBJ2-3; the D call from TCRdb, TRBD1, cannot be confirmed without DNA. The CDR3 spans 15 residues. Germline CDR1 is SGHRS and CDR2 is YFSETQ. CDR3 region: CASRSRTGGTDTQYF.

CDR3 protein: CASSYTTSFGTQYF. The chain joins TRBV12-3 or TRBV12-4 to TRBJ2-3; the D gene TCRdb calls, TRBD2, cannot be checked with no DNA. The CDR3 runs to 14 residues.

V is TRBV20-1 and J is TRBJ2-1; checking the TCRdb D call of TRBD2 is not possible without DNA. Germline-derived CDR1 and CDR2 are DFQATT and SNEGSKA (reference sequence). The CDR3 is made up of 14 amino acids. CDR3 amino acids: CSASAHPRYNEQFF.

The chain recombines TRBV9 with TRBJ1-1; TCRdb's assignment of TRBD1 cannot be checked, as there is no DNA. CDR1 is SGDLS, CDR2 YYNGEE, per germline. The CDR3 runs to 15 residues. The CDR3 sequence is CASSARTGVPTEAFF.

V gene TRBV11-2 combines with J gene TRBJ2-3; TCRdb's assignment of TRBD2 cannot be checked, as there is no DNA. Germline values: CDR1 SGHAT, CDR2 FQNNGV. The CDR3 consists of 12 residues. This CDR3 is CASSQSYRAQYF.

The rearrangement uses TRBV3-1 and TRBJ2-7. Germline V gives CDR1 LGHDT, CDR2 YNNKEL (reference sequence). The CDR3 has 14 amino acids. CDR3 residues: CASRPHTGFHEQYF.

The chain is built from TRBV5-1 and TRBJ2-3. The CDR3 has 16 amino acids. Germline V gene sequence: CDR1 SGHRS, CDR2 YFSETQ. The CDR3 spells CASSLDRPTSTDTQYF. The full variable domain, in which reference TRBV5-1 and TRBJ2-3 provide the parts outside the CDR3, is KAGVTQTPRYLIKTRGQQVTLSCSPISGHRSVSWYQQTPGQGLQFLFEYFSETQRNKGNFPGRFSGRQFSNSRSEMNVSTLELGDSALYLCASSLDRPTSTDTQYFGPGTRLTVL.

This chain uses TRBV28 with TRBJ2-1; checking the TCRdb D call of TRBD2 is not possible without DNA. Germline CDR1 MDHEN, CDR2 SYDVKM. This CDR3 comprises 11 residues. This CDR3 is CASSLNPQKFF.

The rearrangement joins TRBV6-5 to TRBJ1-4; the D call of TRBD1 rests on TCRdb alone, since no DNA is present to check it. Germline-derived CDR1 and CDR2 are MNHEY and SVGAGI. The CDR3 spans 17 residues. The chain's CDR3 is CASSYSPPGQGIEKLFF.

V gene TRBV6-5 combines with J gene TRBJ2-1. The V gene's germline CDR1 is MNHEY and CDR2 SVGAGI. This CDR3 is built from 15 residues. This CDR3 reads CASSYSISENNEQFF.

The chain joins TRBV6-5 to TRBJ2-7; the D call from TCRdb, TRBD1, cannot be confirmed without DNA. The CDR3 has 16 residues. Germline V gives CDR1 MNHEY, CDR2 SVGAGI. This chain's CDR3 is CASSYSTPGQGYEQYF.

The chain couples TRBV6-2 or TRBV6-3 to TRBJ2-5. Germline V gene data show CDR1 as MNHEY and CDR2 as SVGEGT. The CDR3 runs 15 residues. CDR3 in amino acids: CASSYSSRYQETQYF.

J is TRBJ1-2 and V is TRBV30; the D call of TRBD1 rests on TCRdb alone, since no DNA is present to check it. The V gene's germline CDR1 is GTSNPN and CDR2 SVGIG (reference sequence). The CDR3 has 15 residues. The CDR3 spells CAWSPGTGVSQGYTF.

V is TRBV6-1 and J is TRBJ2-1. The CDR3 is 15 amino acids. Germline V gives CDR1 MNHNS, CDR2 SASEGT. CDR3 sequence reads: CASSPFGSSYNEQFF.

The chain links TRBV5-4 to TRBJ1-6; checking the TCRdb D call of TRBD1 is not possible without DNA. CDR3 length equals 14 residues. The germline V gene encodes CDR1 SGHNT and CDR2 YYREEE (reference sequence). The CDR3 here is CASMRGEFNSPLHF.

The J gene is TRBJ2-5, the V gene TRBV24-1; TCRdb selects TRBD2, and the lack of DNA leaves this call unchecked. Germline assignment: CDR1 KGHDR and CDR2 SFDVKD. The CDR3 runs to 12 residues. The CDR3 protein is CATSRGGETQYF.

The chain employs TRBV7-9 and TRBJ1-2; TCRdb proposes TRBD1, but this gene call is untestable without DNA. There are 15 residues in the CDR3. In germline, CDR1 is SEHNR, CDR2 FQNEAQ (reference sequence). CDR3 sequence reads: CASSPQGLDDYGYTF.

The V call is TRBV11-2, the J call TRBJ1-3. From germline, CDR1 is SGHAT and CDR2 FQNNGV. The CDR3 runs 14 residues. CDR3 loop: CASSARNSGNTIYF.

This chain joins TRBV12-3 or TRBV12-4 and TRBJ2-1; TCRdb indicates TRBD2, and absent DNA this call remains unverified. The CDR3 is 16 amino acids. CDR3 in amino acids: CASSLLAGVIGNEQFF.

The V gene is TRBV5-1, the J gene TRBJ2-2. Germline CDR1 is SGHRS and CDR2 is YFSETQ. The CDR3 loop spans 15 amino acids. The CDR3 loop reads CASSLMEADTGELFF.

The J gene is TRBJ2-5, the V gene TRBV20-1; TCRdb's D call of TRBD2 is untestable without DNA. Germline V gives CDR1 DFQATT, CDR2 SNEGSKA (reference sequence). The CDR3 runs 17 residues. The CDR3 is CSAREGLLGLAVETQYF.

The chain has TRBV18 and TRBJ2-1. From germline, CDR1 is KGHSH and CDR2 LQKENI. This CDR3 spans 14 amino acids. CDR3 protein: CASSPVVQLNEQFF.

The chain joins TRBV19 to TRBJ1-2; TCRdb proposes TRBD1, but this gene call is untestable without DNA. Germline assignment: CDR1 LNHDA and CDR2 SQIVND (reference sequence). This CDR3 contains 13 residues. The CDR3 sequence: CASTGQGLGGYTF.

The CDR3 here is CATTGLAETLSHYEQFF. J is TRBJ2-1 and V is TRBV12-3 or TRBV12-4; TCRdb's assignment of TRBD2 cannot be checked, as there is no DNA. This CDR3 has 17 residues.